This T cell receptor (beta chain) is from a study of T cell repertoires in cytomegalovirus infection. In germline, CDR1 is SNHLY, CDR2 FYNNEI. Germline trimming cut 4 bases from V and 5 bases from J; bases unmatched to any gene: 5. The CDR3 is 15 residues long. This clonotype was seen once. As yet, its antigen is unknown. Each CDR3 protein gets one entry after TCRdb re-called the reads with MiXCR. This sample carries 450,000 to 550,000 distinct CDR3 sequences, about 42% of them seen once, and the ten largest clones take around 45%. The chain links TRBV2 to TRBJ1-5; 10 positions agree with TRBD1. Sample: cultured PBMCs, taken from culture after CMV antigen stimulation. This TCR was recovered from a human donor in good health (CMV status not recorded). Some clones in this sample may be carry-over from other donors' samples. The chain's CDR3 is CASSVTGGVYQPQHF. The DNA of the CDR3 is TGTGCCAGCAGTGTGACAGGGGGCGTATATCAGCCCCAGCATTTT.